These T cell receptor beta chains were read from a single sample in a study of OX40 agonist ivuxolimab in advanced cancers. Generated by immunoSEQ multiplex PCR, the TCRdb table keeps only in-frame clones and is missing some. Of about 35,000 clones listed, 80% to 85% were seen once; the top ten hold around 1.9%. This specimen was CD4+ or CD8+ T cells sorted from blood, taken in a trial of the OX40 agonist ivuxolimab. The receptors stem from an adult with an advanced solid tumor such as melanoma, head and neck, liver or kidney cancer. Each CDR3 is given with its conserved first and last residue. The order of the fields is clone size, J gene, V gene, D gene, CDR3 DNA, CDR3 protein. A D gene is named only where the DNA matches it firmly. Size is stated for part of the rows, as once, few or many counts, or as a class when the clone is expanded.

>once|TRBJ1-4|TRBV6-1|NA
TGTGCCAGCAGCGGCGTGTCGGGCACTAATGAAAAACTGTTTTTT
CASSGVSGTNEKLFF
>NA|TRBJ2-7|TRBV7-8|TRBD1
TGTGCCAGCACTCCGCTCGACAGGGGGGTCTACGAGCAGTACTTC
CASTPLDRGVYEQYF
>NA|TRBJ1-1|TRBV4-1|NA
TGCGCCAGCAGCCAAGAAAGACACCTTGAAGCTTTCTTT
CASSQERHLEAFF
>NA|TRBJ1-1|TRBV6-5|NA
TGTGCCAGCAGTTACGTATGGGGCACTGAAGCTTTCTTT
CASSYVWGTEAFF
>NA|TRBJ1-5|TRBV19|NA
TGTGCCAGTAGTATAGATAGCCGGGTAGTACAGCCCCAGCATTTT
CASSIDSRVVQPQHF
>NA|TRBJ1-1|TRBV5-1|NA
TGCGCCAGCAGCTTGAAGGAGAGTTCTGAAGCTTTCTTT
CASSLKESSEAFF
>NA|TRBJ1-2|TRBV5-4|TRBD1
TGTGCCAGCAGCGCGGGACAGGGGTTGTTCGGCGGCTACACCTTC
CASSAGQGLFGGYTF
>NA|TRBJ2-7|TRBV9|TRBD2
TGTGCCAGCAGCGTAGCTTCGGCGGGAGAAGGGAGGGAGCAGTACTTC
CASSVASAGEGREQYF
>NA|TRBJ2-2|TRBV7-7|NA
TGTGCCAGCAGCTTAGAGGCCCCTACGAGTGCGTACACCGGGGAGCTGTTTTTT
CASSLEAPTSAYTGELFF
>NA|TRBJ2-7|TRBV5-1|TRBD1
TGCGCCAGTAAACCGGGACAGGGGGCGGGGGAGCAGTACTTC
CASKPGQGAGEQYF
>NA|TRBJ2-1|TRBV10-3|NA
TGTGCCATCATGGGCTTCAATGAGCAGTTCTTC
CAIMGFNEQFF
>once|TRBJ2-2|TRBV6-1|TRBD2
TGTGCCGGCGCACTGGGACTAACTCTCACCGGGGAGCTGTTTTTT
CAGALGLTLTGELFF
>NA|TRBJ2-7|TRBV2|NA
TGTGCCAGCAGTGAAGCGCTTCGATACGAGCAGTACTTC
CASSEALRYEQYF
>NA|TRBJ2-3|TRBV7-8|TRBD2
TGTGCCAGCAGCTTTGGGGGGGACACAGATACGCAGTATTTT
CASSFGGDTDTQYF
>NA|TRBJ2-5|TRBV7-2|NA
TGTGCCAGCAGCTTAGTAACAGGGATCCAAGAGACCCAGTACTTC
CASSLVTGIQETQYF
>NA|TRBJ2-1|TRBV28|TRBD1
TGTGCCAGCAGTTCTCGACAGGGGGGTTTTTTTGGGCAGTTCTTC
CASSSRQGGFFGQFF
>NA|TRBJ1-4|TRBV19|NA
TGTGCCAGTACAAAGGACAGTGCTGAAAAACTGTTTTTT
CASTKDSAEKLFF
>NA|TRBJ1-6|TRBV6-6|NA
TGTGCCAGCAGCAGGTCGTATTCACCCCTCCACTTT
CASSRSYSPLHF
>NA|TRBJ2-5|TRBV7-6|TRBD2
TGTGCCAGCAGCCCTAGCGGGGTTAAGACCCAGTACTTC
CASSPSGVKTQYF
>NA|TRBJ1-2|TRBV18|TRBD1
TGTGCCAGCTCGGAAAGACAGGGACGCGGTGGCTACACCTTC
CASSERQGRGGYTF
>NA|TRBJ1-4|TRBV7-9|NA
TGTGCGGGGGGGGAGATTAATGAAAAACTGTTTTTT
CAGGEINEKLFF
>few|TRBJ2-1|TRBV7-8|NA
TGTGCCAGCAGCTTAGGGCGGTCAGGGTCCAATGAGCAGTTCTTC
CASSLGRSGSNEQFF
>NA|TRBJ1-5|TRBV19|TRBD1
TGTGCCAGCACGGACAGGGGTATTGAGCCCCAGCATTTT
CASTDRGIEPQHF
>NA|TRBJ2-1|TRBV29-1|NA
TGCAGCGTTGTCCGCGGGAAAGAGTACAATGAGCAGTTCTTC
CSVVRGKEYNEQFF
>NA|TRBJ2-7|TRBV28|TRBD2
TGTGCCAGCAGTTCACTGGGGGCTAGCGGGAGCAAGCAGTACTTC
CASSSLGASGSKQYF
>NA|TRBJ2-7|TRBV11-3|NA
TGTGCCAGCAGTAAGGGGCAGGGGCTCGAGCAGTACTTC
CASSKGQGLEQYF
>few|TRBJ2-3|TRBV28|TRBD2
TGTGCCAGCAGGGTTAGCGGGAGCACAGATACGCAGTATTTT
CASRVSGSTDTQYF
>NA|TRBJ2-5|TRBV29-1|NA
TGCAGCGTTGAAGAGTTGCTAGCGAGCGAGACCCAGTACTTC
CSVEELLASETQYF
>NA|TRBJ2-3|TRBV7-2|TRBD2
TGTGCCAGCAGCTTAGGGGGCGGGGGGGCCGGAGATACGCAGTATTTT
CASSLGGGGAGDTQYF
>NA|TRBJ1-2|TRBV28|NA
TGTGCCAGCAGTTGGGGACCCTATGGCTACACCTTC
CASSWGPYGYTF
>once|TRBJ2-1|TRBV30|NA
TGTGCCTACACCTTTTCTAGCCACCGTAACAATGAGCAGTTCTTC
CAYTFSSHRNNEQFF
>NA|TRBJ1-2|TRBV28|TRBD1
TGTGCCAGCAGTCCTCCCTCAGCGGGACAGGGGTATGGCTACACCTTC
CASSPPSAGQGYGYTF
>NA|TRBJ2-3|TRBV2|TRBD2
TGTGCCAGCACCCTACTCTCTAGCGGGGTGACGAATACGCAGTATTTT
CASTLLSSGVTNTQYF
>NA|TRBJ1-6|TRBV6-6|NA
TGTGCCAGCAGTCAAGGTGTCCCCTTACCCCTCCACTTT
CASSQGVPLPLHF
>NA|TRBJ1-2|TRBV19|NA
TGTGCCAGTAAAGGAACAGGGCAATTCTATGGCTACACCTTC
CASKGTGQFYGYTF
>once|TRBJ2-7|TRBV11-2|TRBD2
TGTGCCAGCAGCTTTCGACTAGCGGGACCCTACGAGCAGTACTTC
CASSFRLAGPYEQYF
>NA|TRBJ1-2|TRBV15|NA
TGTGCCACCAGCAGAGAAAGAGGAATGGACTATGGCTACACCTTC
CATSRERGMDYGYTF
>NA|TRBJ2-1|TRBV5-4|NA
TGTGCCAGCAGCGCTCCAGGGAGAGGGCTTAATGAGCAGTTCTTC
CASSAPGRGLNEQFF
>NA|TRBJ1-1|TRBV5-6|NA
TGTGCCAGCAGCCCCGGACACCTTACTATGAACACTGAAGCTTTCTTT
CASSPGHLTMNTEAFF
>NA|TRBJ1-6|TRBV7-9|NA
TGTGCCAGCGGGACGCCCAATTCACCCCTCCACTTT
CASGTPNSPLHF
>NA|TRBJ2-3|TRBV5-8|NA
TGTGCCAGCAGCTTGGATACAGATCTTACGCAGTATTTT
CASSLDTDLTQYF
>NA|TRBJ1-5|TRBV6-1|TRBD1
TGTGCCAGCAGTGAAGCTTCAGGGGGACGTCAGCCCCAGCATTTT
CASSEASGGRQPQHF
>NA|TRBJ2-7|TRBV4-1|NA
TGCGCCAGCAGCCGACCCGACAACTACGAGCAGTACTTC
CASSRPDNYEQYF
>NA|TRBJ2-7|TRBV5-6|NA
TGTGCCAGCAGTTCTCAGAGGGACTCACTGTACGAGCAGTACTTC
CASSSQRDSLYEQYF